This T cell receptor beta chain is from a study of blood T cell repertoires in COVID-19. Study summary: Samples of COVID-19 (acute and convalescent) were obtained from the United States, Italy and Spain. Nucleic acid was either cDNA or gDNA, and it came from T cells, B-cell-depleted T cells, or PBMCs.

With 5 bases removed from V and 5 bases from J, the gap between germline ends came to 15 bases. Germline loops: CDR1 MNHEY, CDR2 SVGEGT. This CDR3 spans 14 amino acids. Methods used by the authors: Estimates of nucleated cell counts were drawn from the amplification of reference gene primers. Assay used: immunoSEQ multiplex PCR; TCRdb lists only in-frame clones, some missing. That table is the source of V, J and clone size, and D and trimming were worked out from the DNA. The profile covers over 95,000 clones, with more than 75% appearing a single time and around 3.5% taken by the ten largest. This chain links TRBV6-2 or TRBV6-3 with TRBJ2-5; perhaps TRBD1 as D (6 bases). The sequence was obtained from a man aged 40-49 years with acute or convalescent COVID-19. Sequencing used peripheral blood. CDR3 in amino acids: CASSASGDVETQYF. The CDR3 nucleotides are TGTGCCAGCAGTGCTTCAGGGGACGTGGAGACCCAGTACTTC.